Shown below are 24 T cell receptor beta chains from a single sample sequenced in a study of blood T cell repertoires in COVID-19. Using immunoSEQ multiplex PCR, the repertoire was profiled, and TCRdb retains in-frame clones only, with some absent. This table holds fewer than 200,000 clones, 83% found once. Sequencing input: PBMCs or T cells enriched from blood (not recorded which). These receptors were collected from a woman between 45 and 60 years old in a cohort exposed to, infected with or recovered from COVID-19 (not recorded which).

The V gene is TRBV4-1, the J gene TRBJ2-1; TRBD2 matches at 11 bases. J was trimmed by 8 bases and V by 1 base; bases with no gene match: 13. Germline CDR1 is MGHRA and CDR2 is YSYEKL. This CDR3 is built from 18 residues. CDR3 sequence: CASSQGGPLAGGSDEQFF. CDR3 bases: TGCGCCAGCAGCCAAGGGGGCCCGTTAGCGGGAGGGTCCGATGAGCAGTTCTTC.

The chain combines TRBV28 with TRBJ2-1; 9 nucleotides match TRBD1. Per germline, CDR1 MDHEN and CDR2 SYDVKM. This CDR3 has 14 residues. V lost 2 bases to trimming and J lost 6 bases; unmatched junction nucleotides: 2. The CDR3 DNA is TGTGCCAGCAGTTTAGGGACAGGGCTCAATGAGCAGTTCTTC. This encodes CASSLGTGLNEQFF.

This clone has only one observation. The chain has TRBV7-2 and TRBJ2-2; 9 bases align to TRBD1. The CDR3 is made up of 17 amino acids. The V and J ends lost 5 bases and 4 bases, in that order; junction bases with no gene match: 11. Germline assignment: CDR1 SGHTA and CDR2 FQGNSA. CDR3 in DNA: TGTGCCAGCAGCCGCTTGGGGGGGACAGGGAGCACCGGGGAGCTGTTTTTT. This gives the protein CASSRLGGTGSTGELFF. The whole variable domain, filled in from reference TRBV7-2 and TRBJ2-2, reads GAGVSQSPSNKVTEKGKDVELRCDPISGHTALYWYRQSLGQGLEFLIYFQGNSAPDKSGLPSDRFSAERTGGSVSTLTIQRTQQEDSAVYLCASSRLGGTGSTGELFFGEGSRLTVL.

V and J are TRBV5-1 and TRBJ1-2; TRBD1 agrees at 8 bases. The CDR3 length is 16 residues. The trim removed 4 bases at V and 6 bases at J, leaving 14 bases unmatched. In germline, CDR1 is SGHRS, CDR2 YFSETQ. The CDR3 DNA reads TGCGCCAGCAGCGAAAGGACAGGGCGGAACTTAGATGGCTACACCTTC. Its protein is CASSERTGRNLDGYTF.

Regarding this clone: The sample has other DNA sequences that encode this CDR3 too. The V call is TRBV29-1, the J call TRBJ1-1, with D unresolved. The CDR3 consists of 11 residues. V was shortened by 6 bases and J by 4 bases, with 9 bases between the two germline ends. Germline V gives CDR1 SQVTM, CDR2 ANQGSEA. CDR3 in amino acids: CSVGGGTEAFF. CDR3 nucleotide sequence: TGCAGCGTGGGAGGTGGCACTGAAGCTTTCTTT.

This clone was observed a handful of times. The rearrangement links TRBV6-5 to TRBJ1-4; the D is unclear. The germline V and J ends were trimmed by 2 bases and 8 bases, with 12 bases remaining between them. The CDR3 loop spans 14 amino acids. Germline assignment: CDR1 MNHEY and CDR2 SVGAGI. The DNA of the CDR3 is TGTGCCAGCAGTTACGCTCCGGGATGGGAAAAACTGTTTTTT. Protein product: CASSYAPGWEKLFF.

The chain is built from TRBV5-5 and TRBJ2-5; D not resolved. The V end was cut by 1 base, the J end by 2 bases, with 6 bases between. The CDR3 loop spans 13 amino acids. Germline CDR1 reads SGHKS; CDR2 reads YYEKEE (reference sequence). DNA for the CDR3: TGTGCCAGCAGCTTGTGGCCTCAAGAGACCCAGTACTTC. Its translation is CASSLWPQETQYF.

The CDR3 region is CASSQTGADTEAFF. In nucleotides, the CDR3 is TGTGCCAGCAGTCAAACAGGGGCGGACACTGAAGCTTTCTTT. The chain links TRBV27 to TRBJ1-1; TRBD1 matches 7 bases. The CDR3 covers 14 residues. Looked up from germline, CDR1 is MNHEY and CDR2 is SMNVEV (reference sequence). Trimming cost V 5 bases and J 3 bases; bases outside gene matches: 6.

Concerning this clone: At one boundary the junction diverges from the germline segment, which might be a read error. V usage is TRBV5-1 and J usage is TRBJ2-7; D may match TRBD1 or TRBD2 (6 bases each). CDR1 SGHRS and CDR2 YFSETQ come from the germline V gene. This CDR3 is 15 amino acids long. The DNA for the CDR3 is TGCGCCAGCAGATTGGAGGGGGAACGCTATTACGAGCAGTACTTC. This gives the protein CASRLEGERYYEQYF.

The CDR3 is CASSLDRNRVYGYTF. The CDR3 DNA reads TGCGCCAGCAGCCTGGACAGGAACAGGGTCTATGGCTACACCTTC. The chain is built from TRBV5-1 and TRBJ1-2, with 7 bases fitting TRBD1. V shed 4 bases and J 4 bases; nucleotides not matched to a gene: 10. Germline V gene data show CDR1 as SGHRS and CDR2 as YFSETQ. This CDR3 is 15 amino acids long.

J is TRBJ2-7 and V is TRBV19, with TRBD1 matching over 7 bases. Germline V gene sequence: CDR1 LNHDA, CDR2 SQIVND (reference sequence). The CDR3 has 15 residues. The junction had 6 bases not matched to a gene; V was cut back by 2 bases and J by 2 bases. CDR3 loop: CASSIMGQSTYEQYF. The CDR3 DNA sequence: TGTGCCAGTAGTATAATGGGACAGTCGACCTACGAGCAGTACTTC.

This chain uses TRBV7-2 with TRBJ2-1, with a weak D call TRBD1 (6 bases). CDR1 and CDR2 (germline): SGHTA, FQGNSA. The CDR3 spans 16 residues. V was cut by 3 bases and J by 0 bases, with 12 bases left in between. In DNA, the CDR3 is TGTGCCAGCAGCTTGGCAGGACAGAGCTCCTACAATGAGCAGTTCTTC. Its translation is CASSLAGQSSYNEQFF.

The chain recombines TRBV7-9 with TRBJ1-5; D is undetermined. In germline, CDR1 is SEHNR, CDR2 FQNEAQ (reference sequence). The CDR3 runs to 12 residues. Trimming pared 5 bases from V and 5 bases from J, leaving 7 bases between. CDR3 loop: CASSEGDQPQHF. CDR3 in DNA: TGTGCCAGCAGCGAAGGAGATCAGCCCCAGCATTTT.

CDR3 in DNA: TGTGCCAGCAGCCAGCCGGGACAGAACTTCTATGGCTACACCTTC. Its protein product is CASSQPGQNFYGYTF. The V gene is TRBV4-2, the J gene TRBJ1-2; 7 positions match TRBD1. The CDR3 sequence is 15 residues long. Germline trimming cut 3 bases from V and 4 bases from J; bases unmatched to any gene: 8. Germline V CDR1 and CDR2: LGHNA, YNFKEQ.

The V gene is TRBV5-6, the J gene TRBJ2-7; 10 bases match TRBD1. This CDR3 spans 14 amino acids. V lost 4 bases, J lost 4 bases, and 5 bases stayed unmatched. Germline lookup yields CDR1 SGHDT and CDR2 YYEEEE. CDR3 bases: TGTGCCAGCAGCCCCGGGACAGGGGCTTACGAGCAGTACTTC. It translates to CASSPGTGAYEQYF.

The chain uses TRBV29-1 and TRBJ1-4, with D perhaps matching TRBD1 (6 bases). V was pared by 1 base and J by 7 bases, with 10 bases between. The germline CDR1 and CDR2 sequences are SQVTM and ANQGSEA. The CDR3 contains 13 residues. CDR3 in amino acids: CSVEGQAGEKLFF. CDR3 nucleotide sequence: TGCAGCGTTGAAGGACAGGCTGGTGAAAAACTGTTTTTT.

This clone was seen only once. In DNA, the CDR3 is TGTGCCAGCAGCCCCACTGGGGCCAACGTCCTGACTTTC. Protein: CASSPTGANVLTF. The V and J genes are TRBV11-3 and TRBJ2-6, with D uncertain. Trimming took 5 bases from V and 2 from J, leaving 4 bases between them. Germline CDR1 and CDR2: SGHNT and YENEEA. There are 13 residues in the CDR3.

The rearrangement links TRBV2 to TRBJ1-1, with D hard to call. CDR3 length: 12 amino acids. V shed 6 bases and J shed 4 bases, with 9 bases lying between them. The germline CDR1 and CDR2 sequences are SNHLY and FYNNEI. Written as DNA, the CDR3 is TGTGCCAGCAGGTCGGGAGGCACTGAAGCTTTCTTT. Translating gives CASRSGGTEAFF.

The chain couples TRBV9 to TRBJ1-2; tentatively, D is TRBD1 (6 bases). The germline V gene encodes CDR1 SGDLS and CDR2 YYNGEE. Trimming shortened V by 3 bases and J by 4 bases, and 10 bases separated the two germline ends. CDR3 size: 13 residues. DNA for the CDR3: TGTGCCAGCAGCGGACAGGCTATCTATGGCTACACCTTC. Protein product: CASSGQAIYGYTF.

The rearrangement links TRBV9 to TRBJ2-3; no firm D call. Germline loops: CDR1 SGDLS, CDR2 YYNGEE. This CDR3 is 13 amino acids long. Trimming took off 0 bases at V and 5 bases at J, with 7 bases between the two ends. In DNA form, the CDR3 reads TGTGCCAGCAGCGTAGGGAGTAGAGATACGCAGTATTTT. Its protein is CASSVGSRDTQYF. The full variable domain, its missing parts supplied by reference TRBV9 and TRBJ2-3, is DSGVTQTPKHLITATGQRVTLRCSPRSGDLSVYWYQQSLDQGLQFLIQYYNGEERAKGNILERFSAQQFPDLHSELNLSSLELGDSALYFCASSVGSRDTQYFGPGTRLTVL.

V usage is TRBV5-1 and J usage is TRBJ1-1, with D perhaps TRBD1 (5 bases). Trimming left V 4 bases short and J 3 bases short, with 13 bases between. Germline V CDR1 and CDR2: SGHRS, YFSETQ. CDR3 length equals 14 residues. Here the CDR3 DNA reads TGCGCCAGCAGCCCGATAGACAGTTACACTGAAGCTTTCTTT. It specifies CASSPIDSYTEAFF.

V and J are TRBV19 and TRBJ1-1; 9 nucleotides align to TRBD1. The germline CDR1 and CDR2 sequences are LNHDA and SQIVND (reference sequence). The CDR3 covers 15 residues. Germline trimming cut 7 bases from V and 5 bases from J; bases unmatched to any gene: 11. The CDR3 DNA reads TGTGCCAGTAACCCTATACCCGGGACAGGGACTGAAGCTTTCTTT. This gives the protein CASNPIPGTGTEAFF.

This chain connects TRBV30 to TRBJ1-4; 8 nucleotides align to TRBD1. J was trimmed by 1 base and V by 3 bases; bases with no gene match: 13. The V gene's germline CDR1 is GTSNPN and CDR2 SVGIG (reference sequence). The CDR3 spans 18 residues. This CDR3 reads CAWSAGQGSFLTNEKLFF. The CDR3 DNA reads TGTGCCTGGAGCGCAGGACAGGGATCCTTTTTAACTAATGAAAAACTGTTTTTT.

The V and J genes are TRBV19 and TRBJ1-5; D unresolved. Deletions cut 7 bases from V and 2 bases from J, with 15 bases between. The CDR3 runs 15 residues. Germline V gene data show CDR1 as LNHDA and CDR2 as SQIVND (reference sequence). CDR3 amino acids: CASTLRRAGNQPQHF. The DNA for the CDR3 is TGTGCCAGTACCCTGAGGAGGGCGGGCAATCAGCCCCAGCATTTT.